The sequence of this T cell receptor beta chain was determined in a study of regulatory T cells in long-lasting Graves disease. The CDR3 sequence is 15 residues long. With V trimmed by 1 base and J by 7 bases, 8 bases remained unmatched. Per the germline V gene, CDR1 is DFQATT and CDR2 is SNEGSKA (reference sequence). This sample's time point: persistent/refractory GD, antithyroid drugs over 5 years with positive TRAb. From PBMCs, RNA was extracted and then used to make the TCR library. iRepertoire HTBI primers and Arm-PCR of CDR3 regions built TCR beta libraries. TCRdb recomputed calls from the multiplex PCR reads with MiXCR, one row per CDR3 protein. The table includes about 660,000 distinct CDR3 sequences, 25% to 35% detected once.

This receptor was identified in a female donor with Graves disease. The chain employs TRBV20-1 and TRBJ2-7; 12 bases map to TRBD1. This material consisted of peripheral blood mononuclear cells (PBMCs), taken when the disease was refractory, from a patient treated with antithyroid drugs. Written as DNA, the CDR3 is TGCAGTGCTAGAGTGTCCGGGACAGGGGGCTGGGAGCAGTACTTC. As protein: CSARVSGTGGWEQYF.